This is a list of T cell receptor beta chains from one sample in a study of OX40 agonist ivuxolimab in advanced cancers. Method: immunoSEQ multiplex PCR; TCRdb's copy keeps in-frame clones and lacks some. Of 78,000 or so clones in the sample, 85% were seen once. The sequencing here drew on CD4+ or CD8+ T cells sorted from blood, taken in a trial of the OX40 agonist ivuxolimab. These receptor sequences come from an adult with an advanced solid tumor such as melanoma, head and neck, liver or kidney cancer. Each CDR3 is given with its conserved first and last residue.

>TRBV13
CASSPPLGLAGSNEQFF
>TRBV28
CASSAPGLAGGLTDTGELFF
>TRBV19
CATRDRGREQYF
>TRBV5-8
CASSWSGRGTGELFF
>TRBV25-1
CASSQTDTYEQYF
>TRBV14
CASSLGLGTGSETQYF
>TRBV29-1
CSVGTSGDYEQYF
>TRBV6-6
CASSASETIQPQHF
>TRBV5-1
CASSLAGQGRNTGELFF
>TRBV15
CATSRDGGTGGDTQYF
>TRBV6-5
CASSPSSGNTIYF
>TRBV10-1
CASSAGIEQPQHF
>TRBV9
CASSVGVAGGVTDTQYF
>TRBV15
CATSRDRDFNYGYTF
>TRBV9
CASSGRALTNEKLFF
>TRBV7-2
CASSLIIRANVLTF
>TRBV6-5
CASSSGTGTSGNTIYF
>TRBV28
CASNPGRNNEQFF
>TRBV18
CASSPGQGVYEQYF
>TRBV2
CASIRLAGGPVEQFF
>TRBV5-6
CASSLIGRAGETQYF
>TRBV4-2
CASSQELGTDTQYF
>TRBV7-9
CASSLDSSYEQYF
>TRBV28
CASSLSGVNIQFF
>TRBV7-6
CASSPGTGLGGYTF
>TRBV10-1
CASSGGQFRETQYF
>TRBV4-1
CASSPSGKNTDTQYF
>TRBV10-3
CAIGLAENTGELFF
>TRBV19
CASSLWGQVSNTEAFF
>TRBV18
CASSQEVPRSGANVLTF
>TRBV6-1
CASSDRYQETQYF